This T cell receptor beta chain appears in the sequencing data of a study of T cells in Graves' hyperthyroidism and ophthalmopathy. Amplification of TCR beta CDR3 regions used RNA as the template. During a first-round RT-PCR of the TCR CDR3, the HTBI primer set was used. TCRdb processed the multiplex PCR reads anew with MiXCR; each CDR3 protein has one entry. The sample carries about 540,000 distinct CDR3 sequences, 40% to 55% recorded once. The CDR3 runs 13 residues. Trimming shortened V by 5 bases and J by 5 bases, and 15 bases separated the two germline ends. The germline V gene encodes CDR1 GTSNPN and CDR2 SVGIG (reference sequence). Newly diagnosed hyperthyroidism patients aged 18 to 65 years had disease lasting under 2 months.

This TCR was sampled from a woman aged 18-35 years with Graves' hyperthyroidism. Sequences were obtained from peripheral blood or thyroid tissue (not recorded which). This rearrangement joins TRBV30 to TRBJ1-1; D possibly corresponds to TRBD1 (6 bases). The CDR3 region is CAWDTGQVTEAFF. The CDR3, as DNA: TGTGCCTGGGATACGGGACAAGTTACTGAAGCTTTCTTT.